Listed here are 15 T cell receptor beta chains from one sample, sequenced in a study of CD8 T cells in ankylosing spondylitis. Their cognate antigens are unknown. Points from the study as a whole: Ankylosing spondylitis blood appeared to carry a characteristic TCR beta motif of fewer than 10 highly homologous variants.

TCRdb used MiXCR to reprocess the 5' RACE reads, holding one entry per CDR3 protein. The sample records around 890,000 distinct CDR3 sequences, 10% to 15% being singletons. The specimen sequenced was blood, either unsorted or a sorted T cell fraction (not recorded which). These receptors were collected from a male donor with ankylosing spondylitis.

There are a few counts of this clonotype. The V gene is TRBV10-3, the J gene TRBJ2-7, with 9 bases that match TRBD1. The CDR3 extends over 12 amino acids. Germline CDR1 ENHRY, CDR2 SYGVKD. The CDR3 loop reads CAAGTGTYEQYF. The CDR3 DNA follows: TGTGCTGCCGGGACAGGGACCTACGAGCAGTACTTC.

This clonotype was seen more than once but under ten times. The gene calls are TRBV3-1 and TRBJ2-7; 8 nucleotides match TRBD2. V dropped 0 bases and J dropped 0; count of bases not matched to a gene: 4. This CDR3 has 16 residues. CDR1 is LGHDT, CDR2 YNNKEL, per germline (reference sequence). The CDR3: CASSQEGAGVSYEQYF. Here the CDR3 DNA reads TGTGCCAGCAGCCAAGAGGGAGCGGGGGTCTCCTACGAGCAGTACTTC.

This clonotype was observed at least ten times. The chain carries TRBV5-1 and TRBJ2-7, with TRBD1 identical over 9 bases. From germline, CDR1 is SGHRS and CDR2 YFSETQ. The CDR3 consists of 14 residues. J was trimmed by 2 bases and V by 9 bases; bases with no gene match: 9. CDR3 in DNA: TGCGCCACCTCCCCGGGGACAGGGACCTACGAGCAGTACTTC. This translates into CATSPGTGTYEQYF.

The chain couples TRBV7-2 to TRBJ2-5; D might be TRBD2 (6 bases). In germline, CDR1 is SGHTA, CDR2 FQGNSA. V lost 2 bases, J lost 5 bases, and 12 bases lay in between. This CDR3 has 14 residues. CDR3: CASSLFGGMETQYF. For the CDR3, the DNA is TGTGCCAGCAGCTTATTCGGAGGGATGGAGACCCAGTACTTC.

This clonotype turned up a few times. V usage is TRBV20-1 and J usage is TRBJ1-4, with D hard to call. The ends were cut back, 6 bases at V and 8 bases at J, with 19 bases in the middle. This CDR3 is built from 14 residues. Germline V gene sequence: CDR1 DFQATT, CDR2 SNEGSKA (reference sequence). The CDR3: CSAPLRTLREKLFF. The CDR3 DNA reads as TGCAGTGCCCCGCTACGGACGTTACGGGAAAAACTGTTTTTT.

The sample holds many counts of this clonotype. The rearrangement joins TRBV5-1 to TRBJ1-1, with no clear D. V lost 5 bases and J 0 bases, leaving 8 bases between the germline ends. This CDR3 spans 13 amino acids. CDR1 is SGHRS and CDR2 is YFSETQ in the germline V gene. CDR3 protein: CASSVEVNTEAFF. CDR3 nucleotide sequence: TGCGCCAGCAGTGTGGAGGTGAACACTGAAGCTTTCTTT. Complete variable domain (other parts from reference TRBV5-1 and TRBJ1-1): KAGVTQTPRYLIKTRGQQVTLSCSPISGHRSVSWYQQTPGQGLQFLFEYFSETQRNKGNFPGRFSGRQFSNSRSEMNVSTLELGDSALYLCASSVEVNTEAFFGQGTRLTVV.

The chain has TRBV6-2 or TRBV6-3 and TRBJ2-1, with 7 bases aligning to TRBD2. The CDR3 runs 16 residues. Per germline, CDR1 MNHEY and CDR2 SVGEGT. The V segment lost 2 bases and the J segment 6 bases; nucleotides outside the gene matches: 10. CDR3 protein: CASSYRASGRFNEQFF. The CDR3 DNA reads TGTGCCAGCAGTTACAGGGCTAGCGGAAGATTCAATGAGCAGTTCTTC.

The chain recombines TRBV20-1 with TRBJ2-5; D gene ambiguous. The length of the CDR3 is 14 residues. Germline CDR1 DFQATT, CDR2 SNEGSKA (reference sequence). V was trimmed by 1 base and J by 5 bases, leaving 14 bases between them. The CDR3 region is CSARGSPFGETQYF. The CDR3 DNA follows: TGCAGTGCTAGAGGCAGTCCGTTCGGGGAGACCCAGTACTTC.

Only a few counts were recorded for this clonotype. The chain recombines TRBV10-3 with TRBJ1-4, with D maybe TRBD1 (6 bases). The V gene's germline CDR1 is ENHRY and CDR2 SYGVKD. This CDR3 comprises 13 residues. V gave up 10 bases and J gave up 8 bases, with 17 bases separating them. The CDR3 sequence: CATSGTRVEKLFF. The CDR3 coding sequence is TGTGCCACTTCCGGGACACGGGTAGAAAAACTGTTTTTT.

This clonotype showed up many times. V usage is TRBV20-1 and J usage is TRBJ1-5, with 7 bases aligning to TRBD1. V shed 6 bases, J shed 9 bases, and the junction held 11 bases outside the gene matches. Germline assignment: CDR1 DFQATT and CDR2 SNEGSKA (reference sequence). CDR3 length: 13 residues. DNA for the CDR3: TGCAGTGCGTCCGGGACAGCTTTTGCGCCCCAGCATTTT. This gives the protein CSASGTAFAPQHF.

This clonotype was observed many times. The rearrangement uses TRBV5-6 and TRBJ2-1; D may be TRBD1 (6 bases). The CDR3 covers 15 residues. V lost 3 bases and J 7 bases, leaving 17 bases between the germline ends. Germline V lookup: CDR1 SGHDT, CDR2 YYEEEE. CDR3 bases: TGTGCCAGCAGCTCGAGGACAGATTTGGGGAATGAGCAGTTCTTC. Translation gives CASSSRTDLGNEQFF.

The J gene is TRBJ2-7, the V gene TRBV9; 7 bases fit TRBD2. From germline, CDR1 is SGDLS and CDR2 YYNGEE. The trim removed 0 bases at V and 1 base at J, leaving 7 bases unmatched. CDR3 size: 16 residues. The CDR3 DNA sequence: TGTGCCAGCAGCGTAGGGGGGGGGACTTCGTCCTACGAGCAGTACTTC. Its protein is CASSVGGGTSSYEQYF.

The chain links TRBV14 to TRBJ2-1; tentative D call: TRBD2 (6 bases). This CDR3 region has 15 residues. Germline loops: CDR1 SGHDN, CDR2 FVKESK. V was clipped by 0 bases and J by 4 bases, with 10 bases between them. The CDR3 sequence: CASSQEYSGYNEQFF. The CDR3, as DNA: TGTGCCAGCAGCCAAGAGTACAGCGGGTACAATGAGCAGTTCTTC.

This clonotype was counted ten times or more. The rearrangement uses TRBV12-3 or TRBV12-4 and TRBJ1-2, with no clear D. With 3 bases removed from V and 8 bases from J, the gap between germline ends came to 13 bases. There are 13 residues in the CDR3. The chain's CDR3 is CASSFDATLGYTF. The CDR3, as DNA: TGTGCCAGCAGTTTCGATGCGACTTTAGGCTACACCTTC.

V usage is TRBV7-6 and J usage is TRBJ1-5; TRBD1 aligns across 8 bases. The junction had 7 bases not matched to a gene; V was cut back by 5 bases and J by 4 bases. Germline V CDR1 and CDR2: SGHVS, FNYEAQ. CDR3 length: 15 residues. CDR3 bases: TGTGCCAGCAGCCCGAACAGGGGGTGGAATCAGCCCCAGCATTTT. Protein sequence: CASSPNRGWNQPQHF.